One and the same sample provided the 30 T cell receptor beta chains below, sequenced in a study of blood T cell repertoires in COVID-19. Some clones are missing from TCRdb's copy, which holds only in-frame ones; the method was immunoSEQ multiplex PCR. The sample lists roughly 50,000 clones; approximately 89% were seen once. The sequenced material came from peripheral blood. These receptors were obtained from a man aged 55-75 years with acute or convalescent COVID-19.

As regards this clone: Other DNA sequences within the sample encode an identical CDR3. The DNA for the CDR3 is TGTGCCAGCAGCTTACAGGGAGGCACTGAAGCTTTCTTT. Its protein product is CASSLQGGTEAFF. The chain has TRBV7-9 and TRBJ1-1, with D possibly TRBD1 on 5 matching bases. The V gene's germline CDR1 is SEHNR and CDR2 FQNEAQ (reference sequence). V was trimmed by 2 bases and J by 4 bases, leaving 8 bases between them. This CDR3 spans 13 amino acids.

The CDR3 coding sequence is TGTGCCAGCAGCCGAGGACTAGCGGGAGTTACCGGGGAGCTGTTTTTT. Translated, it gives CASSRGLAGVTGELFF. The rearrangement uses TRBV3-1 (or the pseudogene TRBV3-2) and TRBJ2-2, with 13 bases aligning to TRBD2. This CDR3 is 16 amino acids long. V lost 4 bases, J lost 5 bases, and 4 bases stayed unmatched. Germline V gene data show CDR1 as LGHDT and CDR2 as YNNKEL (reference sequence).

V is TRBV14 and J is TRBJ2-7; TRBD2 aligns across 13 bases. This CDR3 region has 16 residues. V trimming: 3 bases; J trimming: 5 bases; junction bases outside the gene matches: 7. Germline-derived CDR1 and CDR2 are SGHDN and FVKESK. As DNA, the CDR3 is TGTGCCAGCAGCCAGAGGACTAGCGGGAGAGTCAACGAGCAGTACTTC. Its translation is CASSQRTSGRVNEQYF. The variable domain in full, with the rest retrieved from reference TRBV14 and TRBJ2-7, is EAGVTQFPSHSVIEKGQTVTLRCDPISGHDNLYWYRRVMGKEIKFLLHFVKESKQDESGMPNNRFLAERTGGTYSTLKVQPAELEDSGVYFCASSQRTSGRVNEQYFGPGTRLTVT.

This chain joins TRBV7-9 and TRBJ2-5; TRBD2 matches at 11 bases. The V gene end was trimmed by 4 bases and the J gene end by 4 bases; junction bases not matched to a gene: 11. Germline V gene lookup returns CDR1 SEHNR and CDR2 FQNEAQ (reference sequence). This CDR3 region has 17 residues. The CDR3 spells CASSYRIAGGPGETQYF. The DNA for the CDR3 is TGTGCCAGCAGCTACCGAATAGCGGGAGGGCCAGGAGAGACCCAGTACTTC. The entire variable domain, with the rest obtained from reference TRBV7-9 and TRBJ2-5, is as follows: DTGVSQNPRHKITKRGQNVTFRCDPISEHNRLYWYRQTLGQGPEFLTYFQNEAQLEKSRLLSDRFSAERPKGSFSTLEIQRTEQGDSAMYLCASSYRIAGGPGETQYFGPGTRLLVL.

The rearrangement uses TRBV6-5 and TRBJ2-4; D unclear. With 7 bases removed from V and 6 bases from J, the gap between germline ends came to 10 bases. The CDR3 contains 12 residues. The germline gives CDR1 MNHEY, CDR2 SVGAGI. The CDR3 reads CASTSEVNIQYF. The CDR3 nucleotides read TGTGCCAGCACCAGTGAAGTAAACATTCAGTACTTC.

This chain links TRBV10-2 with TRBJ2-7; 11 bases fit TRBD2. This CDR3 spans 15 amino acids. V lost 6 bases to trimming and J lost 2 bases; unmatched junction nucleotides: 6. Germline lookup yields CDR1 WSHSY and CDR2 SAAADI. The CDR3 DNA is TGCGCCAGCAGGCTAGGGACTAGCGGTGCCTACGAGCAGTACTTC. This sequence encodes CASRLGTSGAYEQYF.

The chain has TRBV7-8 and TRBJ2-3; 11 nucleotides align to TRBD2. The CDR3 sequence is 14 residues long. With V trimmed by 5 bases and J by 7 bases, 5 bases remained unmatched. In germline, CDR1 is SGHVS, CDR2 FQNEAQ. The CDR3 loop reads CASSLSSGRNTQYF. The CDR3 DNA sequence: TGTGCCAGCAGCCTATCTAGCGGGAGGAATACGCAGTATTTT.

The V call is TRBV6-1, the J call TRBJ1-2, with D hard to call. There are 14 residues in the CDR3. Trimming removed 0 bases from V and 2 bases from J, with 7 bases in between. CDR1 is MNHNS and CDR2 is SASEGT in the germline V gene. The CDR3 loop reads CASSEASRNYGYTF. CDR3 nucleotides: TGTGCCAGCAGTGAAGCTTCCAGGAACTATGGCTACACCTTC.

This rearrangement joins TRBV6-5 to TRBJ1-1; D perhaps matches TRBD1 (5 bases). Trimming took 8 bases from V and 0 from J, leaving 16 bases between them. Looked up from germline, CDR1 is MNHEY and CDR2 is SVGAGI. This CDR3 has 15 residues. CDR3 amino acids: CASLRGGPMNTEAFF. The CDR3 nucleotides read TGTGCCAGCCTCCGGGGGGGACCCATGAACACTGAAGCTTTCTTT.

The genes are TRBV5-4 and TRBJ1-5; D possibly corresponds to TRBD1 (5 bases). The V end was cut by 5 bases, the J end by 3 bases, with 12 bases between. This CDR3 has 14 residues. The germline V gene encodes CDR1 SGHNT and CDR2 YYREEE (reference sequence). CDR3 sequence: CASSIDSLNQPQHF. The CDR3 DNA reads TGTGCCAGCAGTATCGACAGCCTCAATCAGCCCCAGCATTTT.

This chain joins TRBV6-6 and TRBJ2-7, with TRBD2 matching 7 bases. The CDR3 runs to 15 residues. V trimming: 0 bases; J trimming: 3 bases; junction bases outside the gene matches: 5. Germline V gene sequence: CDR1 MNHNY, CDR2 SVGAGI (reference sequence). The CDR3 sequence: CASSYSGGLVYEQYF. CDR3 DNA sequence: TGTGCCAGCAGTTACTCGGGGGGGTTGGTCTACGAGCAGTACTTC.

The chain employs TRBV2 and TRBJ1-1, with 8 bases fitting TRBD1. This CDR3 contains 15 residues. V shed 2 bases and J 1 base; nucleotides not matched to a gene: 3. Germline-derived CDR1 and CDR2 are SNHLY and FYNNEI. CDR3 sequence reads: CASSETDRENTEAFF. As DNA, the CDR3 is TGTGCCAGCAGTGAAACGGACAGGGAGAACACTGAAGCTTTCTTT.

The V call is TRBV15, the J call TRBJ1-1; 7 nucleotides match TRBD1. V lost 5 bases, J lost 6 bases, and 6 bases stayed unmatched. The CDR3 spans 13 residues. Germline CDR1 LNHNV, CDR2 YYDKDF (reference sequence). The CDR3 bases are TGTGCCACCAGCCTTAGACAGGGCGCTGAAGCTTTCTTT. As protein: CATSLRQGAEAFF.

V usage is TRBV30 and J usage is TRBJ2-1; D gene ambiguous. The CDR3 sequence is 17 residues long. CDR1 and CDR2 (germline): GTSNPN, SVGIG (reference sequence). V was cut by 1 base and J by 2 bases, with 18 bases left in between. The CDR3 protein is CAWSELERAITYNEQFF. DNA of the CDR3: TGTGCCTGGAGTGAATTAGAGCGCGCGATCACCTACAATGAGCAGTTCTTC.

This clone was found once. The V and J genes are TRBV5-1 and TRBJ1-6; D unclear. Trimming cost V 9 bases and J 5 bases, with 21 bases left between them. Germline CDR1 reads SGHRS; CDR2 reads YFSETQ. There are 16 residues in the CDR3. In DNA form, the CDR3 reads TGCGCCACCAAGTACGGAGGGATGACCGATAATTCACCCCTCCACTTT. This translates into CATKYGGMTDNSPLHF.

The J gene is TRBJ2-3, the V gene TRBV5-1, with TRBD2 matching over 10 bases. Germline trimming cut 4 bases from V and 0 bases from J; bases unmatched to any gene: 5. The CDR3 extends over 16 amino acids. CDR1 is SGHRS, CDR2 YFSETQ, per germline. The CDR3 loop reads CASSRTSGPSTDTQYF. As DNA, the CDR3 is TGCGCCAGCAGCAGGACTAGCGGACCAAGCACAGATACGCAGTATTTT.

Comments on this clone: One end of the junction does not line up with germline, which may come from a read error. The DNA of the CDR3 is TGTGCCTGCAGTGGAGGTGGGGTCACTTTTGGGGCCAACGTCCTGACTTTC. Its translation is CACSGGGVTFGANVLTF. The chain links TRBV28 to TRBJ2-6; tentative D call: TRBD2 (5 bases). CDR1 is MDHEN and CDR2 is SYDVKM in the germline V gene. The CDR3 runs to 17 residues.

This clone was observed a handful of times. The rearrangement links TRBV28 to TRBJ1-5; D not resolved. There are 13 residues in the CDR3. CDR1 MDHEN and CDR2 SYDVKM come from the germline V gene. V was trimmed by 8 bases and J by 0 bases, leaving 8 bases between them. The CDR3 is CASGGYSNQPQHF. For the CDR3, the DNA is TGTGCCAGCGGAGGGTATAGCAATCAGCCCCAGCATTTT.

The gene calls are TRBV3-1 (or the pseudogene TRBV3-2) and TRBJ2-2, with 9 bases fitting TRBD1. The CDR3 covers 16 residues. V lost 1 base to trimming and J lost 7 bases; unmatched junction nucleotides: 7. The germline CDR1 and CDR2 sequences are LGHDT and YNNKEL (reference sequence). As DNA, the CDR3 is TGTGCCAGCAGCCAAGGCTCCGGGACAGGGCTCGGGGAGCTGTTTTTT. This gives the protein CASSQGSGTGLGELFF.

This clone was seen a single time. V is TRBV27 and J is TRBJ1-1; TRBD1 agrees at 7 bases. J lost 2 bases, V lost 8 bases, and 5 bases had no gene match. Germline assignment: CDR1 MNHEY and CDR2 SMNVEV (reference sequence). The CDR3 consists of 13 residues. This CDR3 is CASVGTVNTEAFF. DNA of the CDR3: TGTGCCAGCGTTGGGACAGTTAACACTGAAGCTTTCTTT.

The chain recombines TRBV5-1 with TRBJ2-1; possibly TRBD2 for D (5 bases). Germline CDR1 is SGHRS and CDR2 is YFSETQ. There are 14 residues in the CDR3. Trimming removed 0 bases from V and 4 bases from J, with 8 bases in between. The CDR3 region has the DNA TGCGCCAGCAGCTTGGCGGGAAGGTACAATGAGCAGTTCTTC. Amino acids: CASSLAGRYNEQFF.

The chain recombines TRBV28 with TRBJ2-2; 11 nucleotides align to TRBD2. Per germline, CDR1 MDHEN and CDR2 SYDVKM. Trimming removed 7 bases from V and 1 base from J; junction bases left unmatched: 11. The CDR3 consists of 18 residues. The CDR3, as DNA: TGTGCCAGCAAACCGAGAATAGCGGGAGGGCGGAACACCGGGGAGCTGTTTTTT. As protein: CASKPRIAGGRNTGELFF.

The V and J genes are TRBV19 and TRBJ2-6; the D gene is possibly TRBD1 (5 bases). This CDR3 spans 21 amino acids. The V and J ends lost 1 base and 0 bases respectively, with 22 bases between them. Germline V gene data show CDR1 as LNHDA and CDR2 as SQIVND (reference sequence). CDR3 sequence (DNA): TGTGCCAGTAGTATAGCTTTCTTCAACCGGGCAGACAGCTCTGGGGCCAACGTCCTGACTTTC. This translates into CASSIAFFNRADSSGANVLTF.

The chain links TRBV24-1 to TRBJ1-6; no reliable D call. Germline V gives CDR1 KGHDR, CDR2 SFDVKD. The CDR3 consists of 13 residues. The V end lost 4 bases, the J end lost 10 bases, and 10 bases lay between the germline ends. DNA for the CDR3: TGTGCCACCAGTGACCCGGGAGTCTCACCCCTCCACTTT. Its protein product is CATSDPGVSPLHF.

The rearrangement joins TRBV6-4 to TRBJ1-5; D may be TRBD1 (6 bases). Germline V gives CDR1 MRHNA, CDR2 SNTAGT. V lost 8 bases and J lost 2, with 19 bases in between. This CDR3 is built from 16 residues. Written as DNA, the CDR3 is TGTGCCAGCCCTACGACGGACAGAGTAGGCAATCAGCCCCAGCATTTT. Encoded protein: CASPTTDRVGNQPQHF.

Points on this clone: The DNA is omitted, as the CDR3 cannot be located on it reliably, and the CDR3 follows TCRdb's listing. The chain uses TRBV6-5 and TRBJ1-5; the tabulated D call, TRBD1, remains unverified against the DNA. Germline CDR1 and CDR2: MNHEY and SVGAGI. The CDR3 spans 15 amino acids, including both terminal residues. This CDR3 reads CASSTSTFPGQPQHF.

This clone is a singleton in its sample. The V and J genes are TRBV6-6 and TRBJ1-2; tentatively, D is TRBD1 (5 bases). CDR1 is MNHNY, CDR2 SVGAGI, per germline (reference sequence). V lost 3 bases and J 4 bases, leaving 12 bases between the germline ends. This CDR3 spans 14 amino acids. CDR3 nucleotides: TGTGCCAGCAGTTATGTGGGGCAGGCCTATGGCTACACCTTC. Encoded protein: CASSYVGQAYGYTF.

The CDR3: CASSPRAGELFF. The CDR3 DNA is TGTGCCAGCAGCCCACGAGCCGGGGAGCTGTTTTTT. V gene TRBV3-1 (or the pseudogene TRBV3-2) combines with J gene TRBJ2-2; D gene unclear. V lost 4 bases and J 6 bases, leaving 6 bases between the germline ends. CDR3 length: 12 amino acids. Germline CDR1 is LGHDT and CDR2 is YNNKEL (reference sequence).

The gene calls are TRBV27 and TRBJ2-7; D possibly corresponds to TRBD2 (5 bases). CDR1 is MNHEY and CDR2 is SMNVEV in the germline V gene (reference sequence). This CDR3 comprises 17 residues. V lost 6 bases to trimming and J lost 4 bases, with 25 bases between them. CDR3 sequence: CASSEYSRRTADYEQYF. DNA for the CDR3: TGTGCCAGCAGCGAATATTCCCGGAGGACTGCGGATTACGAGCAGTACTTC.

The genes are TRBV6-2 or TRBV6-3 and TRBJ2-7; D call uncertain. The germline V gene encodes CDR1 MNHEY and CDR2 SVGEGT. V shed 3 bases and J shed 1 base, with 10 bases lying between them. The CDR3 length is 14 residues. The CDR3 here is CASSYRLQSYEQYF. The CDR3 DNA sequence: TGTGCCAGCAGTTATAGACTCCAGTCCTACGAGCAGTACTTC.